What follows describes a single T cell receptor beta chain. Its target is not known. Here the gene names and germline are mouse. Read coverage stops 1 residue before the CDR3 terminus; the germline J gene supplies the remainder. The data originate from a study of tissue T cells after allogeneic stem cell transplantation. Whole-study findings and limits: Anatomically similar tissues had similar TCR repertoires within each patient. The study did not identify alloreactive or antigen-specific tissue TCRs, and some clones might be persisting host cells. Tissue-detected TCR repertoire was only partly captured by blood and spleen T cells.

Generated by immunoSEQ multiplex PCR, the TCRdb table keeps only in-frame clones and is missing some. The table shows over 40,000 clones, with about three quarters occurring only once. Germline CDR1 reads NSQYPW; CDR2 reads LRSPGD (reference sequence). Trimming removed 3 bases from V and 3 bases from J; junction bases left unmatched: 4. The CDR3 has 15 amino acids. The chain links TRBV1 to TRBJ2-1; TRBD1 agrees at 8 bases. The sample taken for sequencing was sorted cells pooled from one or two spleens. The TCR comes from a pool of C57BL/6 mice in good health. CDR3 bases read: TGCACCTGCAGTGCCCCAGACAGGGGCTATGCTGAGCAGTTC. Its protein is CTCSAPDRGYAEQF. The whole CDR3 sequence is CTCSAPDRGYAEQFF.